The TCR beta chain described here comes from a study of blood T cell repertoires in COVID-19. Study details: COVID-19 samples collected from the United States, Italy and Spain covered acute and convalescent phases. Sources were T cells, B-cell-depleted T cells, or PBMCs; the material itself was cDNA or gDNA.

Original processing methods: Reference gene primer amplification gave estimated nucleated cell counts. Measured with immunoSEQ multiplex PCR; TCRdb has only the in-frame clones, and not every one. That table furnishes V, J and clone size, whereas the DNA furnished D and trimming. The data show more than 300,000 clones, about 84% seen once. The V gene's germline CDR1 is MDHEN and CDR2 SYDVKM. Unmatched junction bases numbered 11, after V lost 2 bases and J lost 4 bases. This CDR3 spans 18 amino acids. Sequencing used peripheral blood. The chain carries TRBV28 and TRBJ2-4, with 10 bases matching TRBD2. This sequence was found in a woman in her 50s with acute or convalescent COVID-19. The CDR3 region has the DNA TGTGCCAGCAGTTTACCTATAAGGACTAGCGGAGTTAAAAACATTCAGTACTTC. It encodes CASSLPIRTSGVKNIQYF. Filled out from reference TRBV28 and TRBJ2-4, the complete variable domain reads DVKVTQSSRYLVKRTGEKVFLECVQDMDHENMFWYRQDPGLGLRLIYFSYDVKMKEKGDIPEGYSVSREKKERFSLILESASTNQTSMYLCASSLPIRTSGVKNIQYFGAGTRLSVL.